These 19 T cell receptor beta chains were sequenced from one sample in a study of T cell clonality in common variable immunodeficiency. The table came from immunoSEQ multiplex PCR; TCRdb's copy has only in-frame clones and leaves some out. This sample has some 40,000 clones, each found more than once. Sequencing was performed on peripheral blood mononuclear cells. The source is a person aged 18-70 years in good health.

This clone has at least ten counts. CDR3 bases read: TGTGCCAGTAGTTCCCGACAGGCCGGTGAG. It is translated as CASSSRQAGE. The whole CDR3 protein is CASSSRQAGEQFF. The genes are TRBV19 and TRBJ2-1; weak D call: TRBD1 (6 bases). The read terminates 3 residues before the CDR3 end, so the remaining end is supplied by the germline J gene. Germline V gene data show CDR1 as LNHDA and CDR2 as SQIVND (reference sequence). Trimming removed 5 bases at V and 9 bases at J, with 14 bases between. The CDR3 contains 13 residues.

This clone was seen at least ten times. The read ends 3 residues early relative to the CDR3; the germline J gene fills the gap. J is TRBJ1-1 and V is TRBV2; the D gene is possibly TRBD1 (5 bases). The CDR3 is 13 residues long. Trimming shortened V by 6 bases and J by 0 bases, and 8 bases separated the two germline ends. Germline lookup yields CDR1 SNHLY and CDR2 FYNNEI. Partial CDR3 DNA: TGTGCCAGCAGGGGGCTTCTGAACACTGAA. Protein: CASRGLLNTE. The full CDR3 protein reads CASRGLLNTEAFF.

In this sample, this clone turned up many times. The sequenced fragment ends 3 residues before the CDR3 boundary, so the rest is inferred from the germline J gene. The chain uses TRBV12-3 or TRBV12-4 and TRBJ1-4; maybe TRBD1 (5 bases). The V end was cut by 5 bases, the J end by 7 bases, with 11 bases between. CDR3 length: 13 residues. The chain's CDR3 is CASSPGTFEKLFF. Partial CDR3 DNA: TGTGCCAGCAGTCCCGGGACTTTTGAAAAA.

This clone was counted ten times or more. The observed sequence ends 3 residues before the CDR3 terminus, with the missing tail filled in from the germline J gene. The chain employs TRBV30 and TRBJ1-1; possibly TRBD1 for D (6 bases). This CDR3 is built from 14 residues. The V gene lost 0 bases and the J gene lost 4 bases, with 12 bases spanning the gap. The germline gives CDR1 GTSNPN, CDR2 SVGIG (reference sequence). The CDR3: CAWSVLTGVTEAFF. CDR3 bases read: TGTGCCTGGAGTGTTTTGACAGGTGTCACTGAA.

In this sample, this clone turned up many times. With the read ending 3 residues before the CDR3 end, the germline J gene is used to fill in that end. V usage is TRBV7-9 and J usage is TRBJ2-5; 7 bases match TRBD1. J was trimmed by 7 bases and V by 5 bases; bases with no gene match: 13. The CDR3 loop spans 15 amino acids. Germline CDR1 is SEHNR and CDR2 is FQNEAQ (reference sequence). Partial CDR3 DNA: TGTGCCAGCAGCATGCCCGGGACCTCAGGGGGGACC. It is translated as CASSMPGTSGGT. The whole CDR3 reads CASSMPGTSGGTQYF. Using reference TRBV7-9 and TRBJ2-5 for the parts outside the CDR3, the full variable domain is DTGVSQNPRHKITKRGQNVTFRCDPISEHNRLYWYRQTLGQGPEFLTYFQNEAQLEKSRLLSDRFSAERPKGSFSTLEIQRTEQGDSAMYLCASSMPGTSGGTQYFGPGTRLLVL.

This clone showed up just a few times. A far larger clone differs by one base, so this is likely a read error. Sequencing ends 3 residues short of the CDR3 end; the germline J gene provides the rest. The chain joins TRBV7-2 to TRBJ2-7, with 7 bases identical to TRBD2. The CDR3 runs 17 residues. V shed 0 bases and J 5 bases; nucleotides not matched to a gene: 13. Germline values: CDR1 SGHTA, CDR2 FQGNSA. The covered CDR3 bases are TGTGCCAGCAGCTTAGCGTTGCGGGGGTCTTGGGTGGACGAG. Its translation: CASSLALRGSWVDE. The whole CDR3 region reads CASSLALRGSWVDEQYF.

The sample holds many counts of this clone. The read gets to within 3 residues of the CDR3 end, and the germline J gene fills in the rest. The J gene is TRBJ1-5, the V gene TRBV7-9, with 7 bases lining up with TRBD1. Trimming took 5 bases from V and 1 from J; bases not matched to a gene: 2. Looked up from germline, CDR1 is SEHNR and CDR2 is FQNEAQ (reference sequence). The CDR3 spans 14 residues. The CDR3 loop reads CASSPGGSNQPQHF. The covered CDR3 bases are TGTGCCAGCAGCCCAGGGGGAAGCAATCAGCCC. Filled out from reference TRBV7-9 and TRBJ1-5, the complete variable domain reads DTGVSQNPRHKITKRGQNVTFRCDPISEHNRLYWYRQTLGQGPEFLTYFQNEAQLEKSRLLSDRFSAERPKGSFSTLEIQRTEQGDSAMYLCASSPGGSNQPQHFGDGTRLSIL.

This clone was picked up many times. The read falls 3 residues short of the CDR3 end, and the missing part is taken from the germline J gene. J is TRBJ1-4 and V is TRBV5-1; TRBD1 matches 8 bases. In germline, CDR1 is SGHRS, CDR2 YFSETQ. The CDR3 totals 17 residues. J was trimmed by 3 bases and V by 0 bases; bases with no gene match: 7. The CDR3 DNA, read in part, is TGCGCCAGCAGCTTGGGGCAGGGGGCGCGGTCTAATGAAAAA. It translates to CASSLGQGARSNEK. The CDR3 as a whole reads CASSLGQGARSNEKLFF.

This clone was seen many times. The sequenced fragment ends 3 residues before the CDR3 boundary, so the rest is inferred from the germline J gene. The chain couples TRBV2 to TRBJ2-3, with TRBD2 matching 7 bases. V shed 7 bases and J 2 bases; nucleotides not matched to a gene: 9. There are 15 residues in the CDR3. Per germline, CDR1 SNHLY and CDR2 FYNNEI. The CDR3 protein is CASKRSLAVTDTQYF. The covered CDR3 bases are TGTGCCAGCAAGCGGAGCCTAGCGGTCACAGATACG.

This clone was observed at least ten times. The read gets to within 3 residues of the CDR3 end, and the germline J gene fills in the rest. The rearrangement joins TRBV5-1 to TRBJ2-1; 9 positions match TRBD2. This CDR3 has 17 amino acids. V lost 0 bases, J lost 8 bases, and 12 bases stayed unmatched. Germline CDR1 reads SGHRS; CDR2 reads YFSETQ. The part of the CDR3 DNA that was read is TGCGCCAGCAGCTTGGCCCAGGGACTAGCCCCTTGGCATGAG. It specifies CASSLAQGLAPWHE. The entire CDR3 sequence reads CASSLAQGLAPWHEQFF.

This clone came up many times. Read sequence stops 3 residues before the CDR3 end, and the germline J gene provides the missing end. The genes are TRBV7-2 and TRBJ2-5; 7 bases are a match to TRBD1. Unmatched junction bases numbered 5, after V lost 6 bases and J lost 1 base. The CDR3 covers 14 residues. Germline V gives CDR1 SGHTA, CDR2 FQGNSA. The sequenced CDR3 bases are TGTGCCAGCAGTCTGACAGGGTCCCAAGAGACC. Protein product: CASSLTGSQET. The entire CDR3 protein reads CASSLTGSQETQYF.

This clone has ten or more counts. The read finishes 3 residues shy of the CDR3 end, and the germline J gene is used to complete it. The J gene is TRBJ2-2, the V gene TRBV2, with D maybe TRBD1 (5 bases). CDR3 size: 14 residues. V was trimmed by 7 bases and J by 1 base, leaving 10 bases between them. Germline values: CDR1 SNHLY, CDR2 FYNNEI. Here the CDR3 reads CASTRTLNTGELFF. CDR3 DNA, as far as it was read: TGTGCCAGCACAAGGACATTGAACACCGGGGAG.

There are many counts of this clone. The DNA ends 3 residues before the CDR3 does, and the rest of the CDR3 is filled in from the germline J gene. This rearrangement joins TRBV5-1 to TRBJ2-5; D is possibly TRBD1 (6 bases). The CDR3 totals 16 residues. The ends were cut back, 1 base at V and 3 bases at J, with 16 bases in the middle. Looked up from germline, CDR1 is SGHRS and CDR2 is YFSETQ. The CDR3 bases that were read are TGCGCCAGCAGCTTGCCCCGGACAGATAAAAAAGAGACC. Its translation: CASSLPRTDKKET. The CDR3 in full is CASSLPRTDKKETQYF. Drawing the rest from reference TRBV5-1 and TRBJ2-5, the complete variable domain is KAGVTQTPRYLIKTRGQQVTLSCSPISGHRSVSWYQQTPGQGLQFLFEYFSETQRNKGNFPGRFSGRQFSNSRSEMNVSTLELGDSALYLCASSLPRTDKKETQYFGPGTRLLVL.

This clone was seen many times. The sequence runs out 3 residues before the end of the CDR3; the remainder is reconstructed from the germline J gene. The V call is TRBV13, the J call TRBJ2-7; D is unclear. Germline CDR1 PRHDT, CDR2 FYEKMQ (reference sequence). The CDR3 loop spans 14 amino acids. The V end lost 5 bases, the J end lost 2 bases, and 13 bases lay between the germline ends. The sequenced part of the CDR3 DNA is TGTGCCAGCAGCCCGAGACAACCGCCCTACGAG. This translates into CASSPRQPPYE. The CDR3 in its entirety is CASSPRQPPYEQYF. Full variable domain (remainder filled in from reference TRBV13 and TRBJ2-7): AAGVIQSPRHLIKEKRETATLKCYPIPRHDTVYWYQQGPGQDPQFLISFYEKMQSDKGSIPDRFSAQQFSDYHSELNMSSLELGDSALYFCASSPRQPPYEQYFGPGTRLTVT.

This clone has ten or more counts. The read ends 3 residues early relative to the CDR3; the germline J gene fills the gap. This chain uses TRBV19 with TRBJ2-2; no clear D. Trimming shortened V by 2 bases and J by 6 bases, and 7 bases separated the two germline ends. CDR1 and CDR2 from the germline V gene are LNHDA and SQIVND (reference sequence). The CDR3 is made up of 13 amino acids. The sequenced CDR3 bases are TGTGCCAGTAGTATAAGAGGTGCCGGGGAG. The encoded protein is CASSIRGAGE. The whole CDR3 is CASSIRGAGELFF.

This clone was detected many times. The DNA ends 3 residues before the CDR3 does, and the rest of the CDR3 is filled in from the germline J gene. The gene calls are TRBV4-1 and TRBJ2-7; D perhaps matches TRBD2 (7 bases). Germline values: CDR1 MGHRA, CDR2 YSYEKL. Trimming took off 1 base at V and 0 bases at J, with 10 bases between the two ends. The CDR3 consists of 15 residues. The sequenced CDR3 bases are TGCGCCAGCAGCCAAGTGGGAGGGGGCTCCTACGAG. Amino acid sequence: CASSQVGGGSYE. The entire CDR3 reads CASSQVGGGSYEQYF.

This clone occurred many times. The read ends 3 residues early relative to the CDR3; the germline J gene fills the gap. The gene calls are TRBV4-1 and TRBJ1-2, with a tentative D call TRBD1 (6 bases). Germline CDR1 is MGHRA and CDR2 is YSYEKL. This CDR3 has 17 amino acids. V was cut by 1 base and J by 5 bases, with 20 bases left in between. The CDR3 reads CASSQALDSATVYGYTF. Incomplete CDR3 DNA: TGCGCCAGCAGCCAAGCTCTGGACAGCGCCACCGTTTATGGC.

This clone showed up many times. The read ends 3 residues early relative to the CDR3; the germline J gene fills the gap. J is TRBJ1-5 and V is TRBV24-1; TRBD1 matches 10 bases. Trimming cost V 4 bases and J 1 base; bases outside gene matches: 6. The CDR3 sequence is 17 residues long. Germline assignment: CDR1 KGHDR and CDR2 SFDVKD. Partial CDR3 DNA: TGTGCCACCAGTGACTCTAGACAGGGGGCGAGCAATCAGCCC. Amino acid sequence: CATSDSRQGASNQP. The full-length CDR3 reads as CATSDSRQGASNQPQHF.

This clone was detected ten times or more. The read is 3 residues too short to cover the CDR3 end, so that end is filled in from the germline J gene. The genes are TRBV7-3 and TRBJ2-3; D gene unclear. The ends were cut back, 5 bases at V and 4 bases at J, with 7 bases in the middle. The CDR3 extends over 12 amino acids. Germline V gene lookup returns CDR1 SGHTA and CDR2 FQGTGA. This CDR3 is CASSHISDTQYF. CDR3 DNA (partial): TGTGCCAGCAGCCACATCTCAGATACG.